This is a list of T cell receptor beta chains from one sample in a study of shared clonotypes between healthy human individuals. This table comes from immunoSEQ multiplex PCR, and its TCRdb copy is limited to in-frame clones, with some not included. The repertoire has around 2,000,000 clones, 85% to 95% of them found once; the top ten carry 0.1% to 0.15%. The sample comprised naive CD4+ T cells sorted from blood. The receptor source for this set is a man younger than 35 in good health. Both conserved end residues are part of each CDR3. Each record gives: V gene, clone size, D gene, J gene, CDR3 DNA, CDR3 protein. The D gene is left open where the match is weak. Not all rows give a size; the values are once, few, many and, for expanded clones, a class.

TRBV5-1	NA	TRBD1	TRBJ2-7	TGCGCCAGCAGCGCGCGGACAGGGAACGCCTACGAGCAGTACTTC	CASSARTGNAYEQYF
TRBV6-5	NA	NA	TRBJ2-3	TGTGCCAGCAGCCGAGCGAGTAGCACAGATACGCAGTATTTT	CASSRASSTDTQYF
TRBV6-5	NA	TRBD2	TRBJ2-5	TGTGCCAGCAGTCCTAGCGGGAGGGGGGGAGAGACCCAGTACTTC	CASSPSGRGGETQYF
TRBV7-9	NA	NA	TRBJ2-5	TGTGCCAGCAGCGTAGCCCCAGGGGAGAGCCAAGAGACCCAGTACTTC	CASSVAPGESQETQYF
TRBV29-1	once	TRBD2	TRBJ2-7	TGCAGCGTTGTACTAGCGGGGGCGGGAGAGCAGTACTTC	CSVVLAGAGEQYF
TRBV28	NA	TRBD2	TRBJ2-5	TGTGCCAGCAGTTGGGGGACTAGTAAAGAGACCCAGTACTTC	CASSWGTSKETQYF
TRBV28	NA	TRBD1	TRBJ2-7	TGTGCCAGCAGTTCACCCGGGACAGGGGCCTACGAGCAGTACTTC	CASSSPGTGAYEQYF
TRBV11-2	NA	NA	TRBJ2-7	TGTGCCAGCAGCTTAGGGAGGGGGGACACCAGCTCCTACGAGCAGTACTTC	CASSLGRGDTSSYEQYF
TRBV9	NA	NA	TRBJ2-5	TGTGCCAGCAGCGTAGTCGGTACAGCCGGGGAGACCCAGTACTTC	CASSVVGTAGETQYF
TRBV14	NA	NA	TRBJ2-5	TGTGCCAGCAGCCAAGATCGGGGTGGGGCGGAGACCCAGTACTTC	CASSQDRGGAETQYF
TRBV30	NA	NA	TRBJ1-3	TGTGCACGAACACAAGGAAACACCATATATTTT	CARTQGNTIYF
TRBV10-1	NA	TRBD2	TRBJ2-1	TGCGCCAGCAGCCGTGTTGAGGCGGGAGGGTTTGGTGAGCAGTTCTTC	CASSRVEAGGFGEQFF
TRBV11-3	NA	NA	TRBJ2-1	TGTGCCAGCAGCTACGGACCAGTCCGGATCAATGAGCAGTTCTTC	CASSYGPVRINEQFF
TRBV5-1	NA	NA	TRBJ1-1	TGCGCCAGCAGCTCCGGAGGGACTGAAGCTTTCTTT	CASSSGGTEAFF
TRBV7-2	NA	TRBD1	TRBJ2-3	TGTGCCAGCGGAGAGACAGGGACAGGGGGCACAGATACGCAGTATTTT	CASGETGTGGTDTQYF
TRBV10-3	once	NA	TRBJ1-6	TGTGCCAGGGCAGAGGACCGTAATTCACCCCTCCACTTT	CARAEDRNSPLHF
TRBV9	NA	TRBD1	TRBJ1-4	TGTGCCAGCAGCGCAGGAGGAGGAAACAGGGGAAGGATAGAAAAACTGTTTTTT	CASSAGGGNRGRIEKLFF
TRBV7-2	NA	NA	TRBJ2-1	TGTGCCAGCAGCCATATCAGCTCCTACAATGAGCAGTTCTTC	CASSHISSYNEQFF
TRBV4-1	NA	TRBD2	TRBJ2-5	TGCGCCAGCAGCCCGACTCCTAGCGGGGGCCAAGAGACCCAGTACTTC	CASSPTPSGGQETQYF
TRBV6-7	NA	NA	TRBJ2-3	TGTGCCAGCAGCCCCCACCGGCGTAGTCCGAGACTATGCACAGATACGCAGTATTTT	CASSPHRRSPRLCTDTQYF
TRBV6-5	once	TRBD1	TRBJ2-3	TGTGCCAGACCTCTTGGACAGGGGGTCCCAGATACGCAGTATTTT	CARPLGQGVPDTQYF
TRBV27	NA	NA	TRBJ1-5	TGTGCCAGCAGTCCACAGGTTACGAGCAATCAGCCCCAGCATTTT	CASSPQVTSNQPQHF
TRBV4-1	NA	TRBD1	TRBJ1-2	TGCGCCAGCAGCTCATCGACAGGGTCTAACTATGGCTACACCTTC	CASSSSTGSNYGYTF
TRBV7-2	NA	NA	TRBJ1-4	TGTGCCAGCAGCGAACAGACCGCAACTAATGAAAAACTGTTTTTT	CASSEQTATNEKLFF
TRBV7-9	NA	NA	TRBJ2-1	TGTGCCAGCAGCTCTGGTTTCAATGAGCAGTTCTTC	CASSSGFNEQFF
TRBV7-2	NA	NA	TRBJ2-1	TGTGCCAGCAGCTTAGCGGGAATATTGAATGAGCAGTTCTTC	CASSLAGILNEQFF
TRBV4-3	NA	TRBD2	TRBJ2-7	TGCGCCAGCAGCCAAGAGGGAGCGGGAGGGGTCTACGAGCAGTACTTC	CASSQEGAGGVYEQYF
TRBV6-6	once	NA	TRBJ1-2	TGTGCCAGCAGTTACGGGGGAGGAGGCTACACCTTC	CASSYGGGGYTF
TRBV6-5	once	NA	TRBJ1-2	TGTGCCAGCAGTGGGGGAGGGCAGGGAAACTATGGCTACACCTTC	CASSGGGQGNYGYTF
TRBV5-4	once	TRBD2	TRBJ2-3	TGTGCCAGCAGCGTGACTAGCGACACAGATACGCAGTATTTT	CASSVTSDTDTQYF
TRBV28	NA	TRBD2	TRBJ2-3	TGTGCCAGCAGAACGACCGGGACTAGGGGCACAGATACGCAGTATTTT	CASRTTGTRGTDTQYF
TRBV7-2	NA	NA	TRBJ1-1	TGTGCCAGCACCCGGGGGCAGGGGAACACTGAAGCTTTCTTT	CASTRGQGNTEAFF
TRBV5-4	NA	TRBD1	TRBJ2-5	TGTGCCAGCAGCTTGTTTGACAGGGGGAAGGCGGAGACCCAGTACTTC	CASSLFDRGKAETQYF
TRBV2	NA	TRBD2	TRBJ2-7	TGTGCCAGCAGTGGACTAGCGGGGTTATACGAGCAGTACTTC	CASSGLAGLYEQYF
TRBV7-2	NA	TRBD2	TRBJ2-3	TGTGCCAGCAGCTTATCTAGCGGGTTTAGCACAGATACGCAGTATTTT	CASSLSSGFSTDTQYF
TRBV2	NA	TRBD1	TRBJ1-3	TGTGCCAGCAGTGTAAGTCGGACAGGGGTCGGAAACACCATATATTTT	CASSVSRTGVGNTIYF
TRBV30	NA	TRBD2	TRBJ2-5	TGTGCCTGGAGAATGTGGGGGGGGACAGAGACCCAGTACTTC	CAWRMWGGTETQYF
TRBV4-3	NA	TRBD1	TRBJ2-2	TGCGCCAGCAGCCATCCGGACAGGGACACCGGGGAGCTGTTTTTT	CASSHPDRDTGELFF
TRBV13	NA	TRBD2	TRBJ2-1	TGTGCCAGCAGCTTAGAGCCTAGCGGGAGGAATGATGAGCAGTTCTTC	CASSLEPSGRNDEQFF
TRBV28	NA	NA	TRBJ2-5	TGTGCCAGCAGTTCGGCCCCACTAGTTCGGGAGACCCAGTACTTC	CASSSAPLVRETQYF
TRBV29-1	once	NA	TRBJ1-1	TGCAGCGTTGAACGGGCTTTAGATTTTGAAGCTTTCTTT	CSVERALDFEAFF
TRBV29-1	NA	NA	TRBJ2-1	TGCAGCGTTGTTTACTCGACCGGGAACGTTGAGCAGTTCTTC	CSVVYSTGNVEQFF
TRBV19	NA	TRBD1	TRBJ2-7	TGTGCCAGTAGTATATCTGGGACAGCCCCCGACGAGCAGTACTTC	CASSISGTAPDEQYF
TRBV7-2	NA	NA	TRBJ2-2	TGTGCCAGCAGACAGGATTCGAACACCGGGGAGCTGTTTTTT	CASRQDSNTGELFF
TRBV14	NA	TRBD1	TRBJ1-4	TGTGCCAGCAGCCCGGGACAGGGGAAGCAGGGAAGCGAAAAACTGTTTTTT	CASSPGQGKQGSEKLFF
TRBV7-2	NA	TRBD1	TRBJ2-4	TGTGCCAGCAGCTTAGGCTTGCAGGGGGCAATTCAGTACTTC	CASSLGLQGAIQYF
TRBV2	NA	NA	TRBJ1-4	TGCGCCAGCAGCCAAGATTTGGGGGCCGGTAGAGAAAAACTGTTTTTT	CASSQDLGAGREKLFF
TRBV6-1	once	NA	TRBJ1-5	TGTGCCAGCAGTGAACTTTCTGGAGGCAAATTGGCCCAGCATTTT	CASSELSGGKLAQHF
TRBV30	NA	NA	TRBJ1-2	TGTGCCTGGAGTCGGGATAGGACCTTCGGTGGCTACACCTTC	CAWSRDRTFGGYTF
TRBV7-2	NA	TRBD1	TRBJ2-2	TGTGCCAGCAGCCCGCGACAGGGCTCCACCGGGGAGCTGTTTTTT	CASSPRQGSTGELFF
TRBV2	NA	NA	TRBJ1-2	TGTGCCAGCAGTGTGAGGGGCCGGGGCTACACCTTC	CASSVRGRGYTF
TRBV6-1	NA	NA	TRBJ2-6	TGTGCCAGCACAGGGTCCGGGGCCAACGTCCTGACTTTC	CASTGSGANVLTF
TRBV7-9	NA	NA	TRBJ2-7	TGTGCCAGCAGCTTAGCCGGAAGCGGCTACGAGCAGTACTTC	CASSLAGSGYEQYF
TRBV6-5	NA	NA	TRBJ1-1	TGTGCCAGCAGCCACCCCGAAGATAACACTGAAGCTTTCTTT	CASSHPEDNTEAFF
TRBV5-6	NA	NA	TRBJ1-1	TGTGCCAGCAGCTTGGCGCAGGGACTGAACACTGAAGCTTTCTTT	CASSLAQGLNTEAFF